This entry concerns a single T cell receptor (beta chain). Its antigen remains undetermined. No much larger clonotype is one base removed from it; base qualities were not supplied. This sample stems from a study of early T cells in non-severe SARS-CoV-2 infection (dated by TCRdb to the early 2020s). About the study as a whole: Because TCR sequencing relied on bulk RNA taken from unsorted whole blood, pairing of alpha and beta chains was not possible. Broad study findings and their caveats: VDJdb matching was skewed toward anti-spike CD8 responses, so virus-specific expansions were likely underestimated and private and CD4 specificities were missed.

Taken from cysteine to phenylalanine, the CDR3 has 11 residues. The retained sequence is limited to the CDR3, 33 bases, with the frame set at the first base. CDR1 SGHRS and CDR2 YFSETQ were looked up in the germline V gene. V and J are truncated by 4 bases and 2 bases respectively, leaving an intervening sequence of 2 bases. The study was a case-control design nested within a healthcare worker cohort in London, UK, with weekly nasopharyngeal swab PCR tests and blood sampling. Between 23 and 31 March 2020, the week of the UK lockdown, healthcare workers were enrolled and then followed up weekly for as long as 16 weeks. Libraries were prepared through 5' RACE. TCRdb shows the sequencer as NextSeq 500. The TCR library protocol attached unique molecular identifiers to individual cDNA molecules to correct for sequencing error and PCR bias. Both TCR alpha and beta chains were sequenced, and tight co-correlation was observed between alpha and beta sequence abundances in each sample. The source study handled its data this way. Decombinator V4 was used to annotate TCR sequences for V gene, J gene and CDR3. Expanded TCRs were defined as changing significantly between any two time points under a Poisson model with p below 0.0001. TCR abundances were normalised to the total number of TCRs sequenced in each sample and reported as counts per million. MAIT TCRs were defined by TRAV1-2 paired with TRAJ12, TRAJ20 or TRAJ33, and iNKT TCRs by TRAV10 paired with TRAJ18. A search of VDJdb, accessed on 1 November 2021, was run for TCRs annotated to CMV, EBV and SARS-CoV-2, with TCRs annotated for multiple antigens excluded. TCRdb itself trimmed the public reads at Q25 with fastp, ran MiXCR and retained productive beta chains. Each entry merges the rows of one CDR3 protein and shows their most common DNA and genes. The V and J calls reflect TCRdb's pipeline rather than the authors' work. A total of about 130,000 distinct CDR3 sequences appear in this sample, approximately 15% of them only once. Just over 20% of the sample is held by the ten biggest clonotypes.

The receptor was derived from an adult who was a healthcare worker with PCR-confirmed SARS-CoV-2 infection or an uninfected control (not recorded which). Source material: whole blood. The V gene is TRBV5-1 and the J gene is TRBJ2-3; the D gene identity is not certain. For the CDR3, the sequence is CASSDTDTQYF. The DNA is as follows: TGCGCCAGCAGCGACACAGATACGCAGTATTTT. Where the CDR3 stops, the reference TRBV5-1 and TRBJ2-3 genes take over; the full variable domain is KAGVTQTPRYLIKTRGQQVTLSCSPISGHRSVSWYQQTPGQGLQFLFEYFSETQRNKGNFPGRFSGRQFSNSRSEMNVSTLELGDSALYLCASSDTDTQYFGPGTRLTVL.